This is a list of T cell receptor beta chains from one sample in a study of vaccination effects on CD4 cells after COVID-19. Clones were read by immunoSEQ multiplex PCR, and TCRdb kept only the in-frame ones, dropping some. The data contain more than 20,000 clones, about 75% of them singletons. Antigens for these TCRs are unknown. Here the sequenced sample was CD4+ T cells from PBMCs cultured with SARS-CoV-2 spike peptides, taken before COVID-19 vaccination. The receptors were gathered from a human donor who had a prior SARS-CoV-2 infection. The CDR3 runs from the conserved cysteine through the conserved F or W. The D gene is left open where the match is weak. Size tells how often a clone was seen (once, few, many) or the class of an expanded clone, and some rows leave it out.

v_call,j_call,clone_size,d_call,cdr3_aa,cdr3_nt
TRBV6-2/TRBV6-3,TRBJ2-2,-,-,CASSYYEELFF,TGTGCCAGCAGTTATTATGAGGAGCTGTTTTTT
TRBV11-3,TRBJ2-5,-,-,CASSGAPQETQYF,TGTGCCAGCTCCGGAGCCCCCCAAGAGACCCAGTACTTC
TRBV19,TRBJ2-3,-,-,CASSIEGRASTDTQYF,TGTGCCAGTAGTATAGAAGGCAGAGCTAGCACAGATACGCAGTATTTT
TRBV5-1,TRBJ2-3,-,TRBD2,CASRPLAGAVGTQYF,TGCGCCAGCAGACCTCTAGCGGGAGCGGTTGGGACGCAGTATTTT
TRBV7-2,TRBJ1-3,-,-,CASSHGQLGGSGNTIYF,TGTGCCAGCAGCCACGGACAGCTCGGAGGGTCTGGAAACACCATATATTTT
TRBV7-2,TRBJ2-3,-,-,CASTPPGGNTDTQYF,TGTGCCAGCACCCCGCCTGGGGGGAACACAGATACGCAGTATTTT
TRBV5-4,TRBJ2-1,few,-,CASSFDSSSYNEQFF,TGTGCCAGCAGCTTCGATTCGTCCTCCTACAATGAGCAGTTCTTC
TRBV2,TRBJ2-1,-,-,CASRSGVVDEQFF,TGTGCCAGCCGTTCGGGAGTCGTGGACGAGCAGTTCTTC
TRBV11-3,TRBJ2-1,-,-,CASSYYNEQFF,TGTGCCAGCAGCTACTACAATGAGCAGTTCTTC
TRBV11-2,TRBJ2-1,-,-,CASSLGWPVGSYNEQFF,TGTGCCAGCAGCTTGGGGTGGCCAGTTGGCTCCTACAATGAGCAGTTCTTC
TRBV11-3,TRBJ2-7,-,TRBD2,CASSLGTGRADEQYF,TGTGCCAGCAGCTTAGGGACCGGGAGGGCCGACGAGCAGTACTTC
TRBV6-2/TRBV6-3,TRBJ2-3,-,TRBD2,CASSYPGLATGTQYF,TGTGCCAGCAGTTACCCGGGACTAGCGACAGGGACGCAGTATTTT
TRBV19,TRBJ2-1,-,-,CASSIRSTRTNEQFF,TGTGCCAGTAGTATCCGCAGCACGAGAACCAATGAGCAGTTCTTC
TRBV5-6,TRBJ2-1,-,-,CASSSPTRGDEQFF,TGTGCCAGCAGCTCCCCGACTAGGGGGGATGAGCAGTTCTTC
TRBV29-1,TRBJ2-5,-,-,CSVMRGGETQYF,TGCAGCGTTATGAGGGGCGGAGAGACCCAGTACTTC
TRBV5-4,TRBJ2-5,once,TRBD1,CASSSTEGTGLETQYF,TGTGCCAGCAGCTCAACCGAAGGGACAGGGTTAGAGACCCAGTACTTC
TRBV5-5,TRBJ2-7,few,TRBD1,CASQRGQAYEQYF,TGTGCCAGCCAAAGGGGACAGGCCTACGAGCAGTACTTC
TRBV5-4,TRBJ2-7,-,-,CASSSVGGGPRYF,TGTGCCAGCAGCTCCGTGGGCGGGGGCCCCCGGTACTTC
TRBV11-3,TRBJ2-1,-,-,CASSLSDNEQFF,TGTGCCAGCAGCTTAAGTGACAATGAGCAGTTCTTC
TRBV12-3/TRBV12-4,TRBJ2-2,-,-,CASSPGYTGELFF,TGTGCCAGCAGCCCCGGGTACACCGGGGAGCTGTTTTTT
TRBV7-2,TRBJ2-4,-,TRBD1,CASSSRGPANIQYF,TGTGCCAGCAGCTCCAGGGGGCCGGCGAACATTCAGTACTTC
TRBV9,TRBJ2-1,-,TRBD2,CASSASGRLYNEQFF,TGTGCCAGCAGCGCTAGCGGCCGACTATACAATGAGCAGTTCTTC
TRBV9,TRBJ1-2,-,TRBD1,CASSPMGQGSGYTF,TGTGCCAGCAGCCCGATGGGACAGGGCTCCGGCTACACCTTC
TRBV6-2/TRBV6-3,TRBJ2-1,few,-,CASSYPSKQFF,TGTGCCAGCAGTTACCCTTCCAAGCAGTTCTTC
TRBV5-1,TRBJ2-7,-,-,CASSLEGRETQQYF,TGCGCCAGCAGCTTGGAAGGACGAGAAACTCAGCAGTACTTC
TRBV19,TRBJ2-1,-,TRBD2,CASSPVAGVSYNEQFF,TGTGCCAGTAGTCCAGTAGCGGGAGTGTCCTACAATGAGCAGTTCTTC
TRBV7-9,TRBJ2-3,-,-,CASSFLQATTDTQYF,TGTGCCAGCAGCTTCCTTCAGGCGACCACAGATACGCAGTATTTT
TRBV6-2/TRBV6-3,TRBJ2-5,-,-,CASSYSGGSETQYF,TGTGCCAGCAGTTACTCAGGAGGGTCAGAGACCCAGTACTTC
TRBV9,TRBJ2-2,few,TRBD2,CASSVGSVRLAGGTTGELFF,TGTGCCAGCAGCGTAGGCTCGGTGAGGTTAGCGGGAGGAACCACCGGGGAGCTGTTTTTT
TRBV19,TRBJ2-7,-,-,CASSTATISYEQYF,TGTGCCAGTAGTACGGCTACGATATCCTACGAGCAGTACTTC
TRBV6-2/TRBV6-3,TRBJ1-1,-,TRBD1,CASSDRGRKTEAFF,TGTGCCAGCAGTGACAGGGGGCGAAAAACTGAAGCTTTCTTT
TRBV3-1/TRBV3-2,TRBJ1-5,-,TRBD1,CASSQATGHNQPQHF,TGTGCCAGCAGCCAAGCGACAGGGCACAATCAGCCCCAGCATTTT
TRBV25-1,TRBJ2-1,medium-sized,-,CASSPDLHSNEQFF,TGTGCCAGCAGTCCCGATTTGCATAGCAATGAGCAGTTCTTC
TRBV3-1/TRBV3-2,TRBJ1-6,-,-,CASSLGFLDSPLHF,TGTGCCAGCAGCCTGGGTTTTTTGGATTCACCCCTCCACTTT
TRBV3-1/TRBV3-2,TRBJ2-2,-,-,CASSQYISGELFF,TGTGCCAGCAGCCAATACATATCCGGGGAGCTGTTTTTT
TRBV5-1,TRBJ2-7,-,TRBD1,CASSLRQGAIGEQYF,TGCGCCAGCAGCTTGCGACAGGGCGCGATTGGCGAGCAGTACTTC
TRBV30,TRBJ1-6,-,-,CAWSLNPNSPLHF,TGTGCCTGGAGCTTAAACCCTAATTCACCCCTCCACTTT
TRBV6-6,TRBJ2-2,few,-,CASSYQTGELFF,TGTGCCAGCAGTTACCAGACCGGGGAGCTGTTTTTT
TRBV5-1,TRBJ2-1,-,-,CASSSRSSYNEQFF,TGCGCCAGCAGCTCCAGGAGCTCCTACAATGAGCAGTTCTTC
TRBV7-2,TRBJ2-1,-,TRBD1,CASSLVPGGAGGENEQFF,TGTGCCAGCAGCTTAGTTCCTGGTGGGGCAGGGGGAGAAAATGAGCAGTTCTTC
TRBV28,TRBJ2-3,few,TRBD1,CASSYRGRATDTQYF,TGTGCCAGCAGTTACAGGGGTCGCGCCACAGATACGCAGTATTTT
TRBV7-9,TRBJ2-7,once,-,CASSPFGPYEQYF,TGTGCCAGCAGTCCCTTTGGCCCCTACGAGCAGTACTTC
TRBV6-2/TRBV6-3,TRBJ2-1,-,TRBD2,CASSRRRLAGESNEQFF,TGTGCCAGCAGTCGCCGGCGCCTAGCGGGAGAGAGCAATGAGCAGTTCTTC
TRBV7-9,TRBJ2-1,-,TRBD2,CASSLGGNGGRADEQFF,TGTGCCAGCAGCTTGGGTGGTAATGGCGGGAGAGCGGATGAGCAGTTCTTC
TRBV11-3,TRBJ1-6,-,-,CASSVGQVATSLHF,TGTGCCAGCAGCGTGGGTCAAGTTGCGACGTCCCTCCACTTT